This T cell receptor beta chain was sequenced during a study of brain T cells in children with intractable seizures. General study points: Absence of clones before surgery may stem from lower sequencing depth. HCMV serostatus was not known, and viral specificity came from CDR3 similarity only.

About this clone: As yet, its antigen is unknown.

Only cases whose brain tissue showed the highest T cell transcript signatures were sequenced. This CDR3 has 16 amino acids. The ends were cut back, 1 base at V and 7 bases at J, with 19 bases in the middle. Germline loops: CDR1 SGHDN, CDR2 FVKESK. The method was immunoSEQ multiplex PCR; TCRdb's version includes in-frame clones alone and lacks a portion of them. The table includes approximately 41,000 clones, roughly 90% detected once. V gene TRBV14 combines with J gene TRBJ1-2, with a possible D match to TRBD1 (6 bases). This clonotype was obtained from a girl aged 2 to 9 with tuberous sclerosis and intractable seizures. Here the sequenced sample was peripheral blood, taken at surgery. CDR3 residues: CASSQGTHREKPGYTF. The CDR3 DNA is TGTGCCAGCAGCCAAGGTACCCACAGGGAGAAACCTGGCTACACCTTC.